These 8 T cell receptor beta chains originate from one sample sequenced in a study of CD8 T cells in ankylosing spondylitis. Study observations and caveats: Roughly eight highly homologous variants made up a TCR beta motif that seemed to typify ankylosing spondylitis blood.

TCRdb ran MiXCR on the 5' RACE reads and lists one entry per CDR3 protein. The repertoire holds roughly 490,000 distinct CDR3 sequences, roughly 5.2% seen once, with approximately 4% in the top ten. No antigen is known for these receptors. Sequencing was carried out using blood, either unsorted or a sorted T cell fraction (not recorded which). These receptors were obtained from a male donor with ankylosing spondylitis.

The chain employs TRBV20-1 and TRBJ2-7, with D perhaps being TRBD1 or TRBD2 (6 bases each). Germline V CDR1 and CDR2: DFQATT, SNEGSKA (reference sequence). V was pared by 0 bases and J by 3 bases, with 15 bases between. This CDR3 has 15 amino acids. In DNA, the CDR3 is TGCAGTGCTAGAGATTCACGGGGGCCAATCTACGAGCAGTACTTC. Amino acid sequence: CSARDSRGPIYEQYF.

This clonotype was counted many times. At one end, the junction sequence differs from germline, possibly due to a read error. V usage is TRBV5-1 and J usage is TRBJ2-2; 8 bases are a match to TRBD2. Germline V CDR1 and CDR2: SGHRS, YFSETQ. This CDR3 region has 13 residues. The CDR3: CASSLLGAGELFF. The CDR3 DNA reads TGCGCCAGCAGCCTGCTGGGAGCGGGGGAACTGTTTTTT.

The chain links TRBV11-2 to TRBJ2-7; TRBD1 matches at 7 bases. The CDR3 is 16 residues long. After removal of 5 bases from V and 6 bases from J, the junction contained 16 bases not matched to a gene. Germline lookup yields CDR1 SGHAT and CDR2 FQNNGV. As DNA, the CDR3 is TGTGCCAGCAGCGCACCTCGCTCAGGGGGTAACGTCGAGCAGTACTTC. Translated: CASSAPRSGGNVEQYF. The entire variable domain, with the rest obtained from reference TRBV11-2 and TRBJ2-7, is as follows: EAGVAQSPRYKIIEKRQSVAFWCNPISGHATLYWYQQILGQGPKLLIQFQNNGVVDDSQLPKDRFSAERLKGVDSTLKIQPAKLEDSAVYLCASSAPRSGGNVEQYFGPGTRLTVT.

The chain combines TRBV6-1 with TRBJ2-7; D not certain. The CDR3 has 12 residues. Germline loops: CDR1 MNHNS, CDR2 SASEGT. Trimming took off 6 bases at V and 0 bases at J, with 6 bases between the two ends. This CDR3 reads CASRFFSYEQYF. In DNA form, the CDR3 reads TGTGCCAGCAGATTTTTCTCCTACGAGCAGTACTTC.

This clonotype was detected ten times or more. The rearrangement uses TRBV12-5 and TRBJ2-3; D not resolved. CDR1 is LGHNT, CDR2 FRNRAP, per germline. The CDR3 totals 13 residues. The ends were cut back, 2 bases at V and 2 bases at J, with 5 bases in the middle. The CDR3 is CASGLSDTDTQYF. As DNA, the CDR3 is TGTGCTAGTGGTTTGTCAGACACAGATACGCAGTATTTT. The full variable domain, in which reference TRBV12-5 and TRBJ2-3 provide the parts outside the CDR3, is DARVTQTPRHKVTEMGQEVTMRCQPILGHNTVFWYRQTMMQGLELLAYFRNRAPLDDSGMPKDRFSAEMPDATLATLKIQPSEPRDSAVYFCASGLSDTDTQYFGPGTRLTVL.

V usage is TRBV18 and J usage is TRBJ2-5, with D tentatively TRBD1 (5 bases). V gave up 5 bases and J gave up 4 bases, with 20 bases separating them. The CDR3 extends over 16 amino acids. CDR1 KGHSH and CDR2 LQKENI come from the germline V gene. The CDR3 DNA sequence: TGTGCCAGCTCATCCGAGCGAACAGGAGAAAGAGAGACCCAGTACTTC. Encoded protein: CASSSERTGERETQYF.

This clonotype was counted at least ten times. This chain uses TRBV4-3 with TRBJ2-3; perhaps D is TRBD1 or TRBD2 (6 bases each). Germline V lookup: CDR1 LGHNA, CDR2 YSLEER. This CDR3 region has 15 residues. V lost 2 bases and J 6 bases, leaving 15 bases between the germline ends. CDR3 in amino acids: CASSQLTRGRDTQYF. CDR3 DNA: TGCGCCAGCAGCCAACTTACTAGGGGGAGGGATACGCAGTATTTT.

This clonotype was detected ten times or more. This rearrangement joins TRBV7-9 to TRBJ2-3, with 10 bases identical to TRBD1. The CDR3 has 15 residues. V was clipped by 8 bases and J by 1 base; unmatched bases: 6. Germline lookup yields CDR1 SEHNR and CDR2 FQNEAQ (reference sequence). The CDR3 protein is CASAPGTGGTDTQYF. CDR3 DNA: TGTGCCAGCGCCCCTGGGACAGGGGGCACAGATACGCAGTATTTT. Filled out from reference TRBV7-9 and TRBJ2-3, the complete variable domain reads DTGVSQNPRHKITKRGQNVTFRCDPISEHNRLYWYRQTLGQGPEFLTYFQNEAQLEKSRLLSDRFSAERPKGSFSTLEIQRTEQGDSAMYLCASAPGTGGTDTQYFGPGTRLTVL.